The present entry profiles one T cell receptor beta chain with its context. Its antigen is currently unknown. The record originates from a study of T cells in Graves' hyperthyroidism and ophthalmopathy. The CDR3 contains 16 residues. After removal of 6 bases from V and 3 bases from J, the junction contained 7 bases not matched to a gene. Study results and caveats: Blood also held most thyroid clonotypes expanded beyond 0.001.

Amplification of TCR beta CDR3 regions used RNA as the template. HTBI primers were employed in a first-round RT-PCR of the TCR CDR3. TCRdb ran MiXCR on the multiplex PCR reads and lists one entry per CDR3 protein. The sample lists 550,000 to 850,000 distinct CDR3 sequences, around a sixth occurring once. Sequenced: blood. The genes are TRBV12-3 or TRBV12-4 and TRBJ2-1, with 11 bases fitting TRBD1. This TCR derives from a woman between 45 and 60 years old with Graves' hyperthyroidism that later progressed to Graves' ophthalmopathy. CDR3 coding DNA: TGTGCCAGCAGCCGACCCGGGACAGGGGGCTACAATGAGCAGTTCTTC. Amino acid sequence: CASSRPGTGGYNEQFF.